This TCR beta chain was captured by sequencing in a study of control samples from healthy donors and cancer patients. In the case of this clone: At one end, the junction sequence differs from germline, possibly due to a read error.

This CDR3 contains 13 residues. The germline CDR1 and CDR2 sequences are MNHNS and SASEGT. Sequencing was performed with immunoSEQ multiplex PCR; in TCRdb, only in-frame clones are kept and a portion is missing. The sample has 150,000 to 200,000 clones, around 92% seen once. The chain uses TRBV6-1 and TRBJ1-1; D remains unclear. Input material: blood. The sequence was obtained from a woman under 40 in good health. CDR3 in amino acids: CASRPAILDEAFF. DNA of the CDR3: TGTGCCAGCAGACCTGCCATCCTAGATGAAGCCTTCTTT.